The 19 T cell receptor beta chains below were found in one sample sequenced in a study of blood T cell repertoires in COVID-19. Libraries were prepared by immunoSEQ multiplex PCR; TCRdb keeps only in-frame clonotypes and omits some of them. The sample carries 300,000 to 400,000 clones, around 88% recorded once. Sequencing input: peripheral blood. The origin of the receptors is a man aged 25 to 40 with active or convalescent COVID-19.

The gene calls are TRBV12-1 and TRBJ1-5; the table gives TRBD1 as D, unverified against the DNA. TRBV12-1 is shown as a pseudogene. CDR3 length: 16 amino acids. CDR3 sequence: CASSPKQGEGNQPQHF. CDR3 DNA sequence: TGTGCCAGCAGCCCGAAACAGGGGGAGGGCAATCAGCCCCAGCATTTT.

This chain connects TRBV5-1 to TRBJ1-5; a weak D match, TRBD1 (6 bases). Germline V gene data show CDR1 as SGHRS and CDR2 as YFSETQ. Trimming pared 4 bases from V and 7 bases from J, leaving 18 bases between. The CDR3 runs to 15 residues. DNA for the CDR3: TGCGCCAGCAGCCTGGAGGCTGGGGGCGGACAGCCCCAGCATTTT. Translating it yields CASSLEAGGGQPQHF.

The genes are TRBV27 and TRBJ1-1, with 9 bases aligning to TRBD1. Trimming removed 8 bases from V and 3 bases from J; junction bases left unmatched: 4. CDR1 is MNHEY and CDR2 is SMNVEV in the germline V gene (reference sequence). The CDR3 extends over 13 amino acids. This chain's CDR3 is CASGYRGHTEAFF. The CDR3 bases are TGTGCCAGCGGATACAGGGGGCACACTGAAGCTTTCTTT.

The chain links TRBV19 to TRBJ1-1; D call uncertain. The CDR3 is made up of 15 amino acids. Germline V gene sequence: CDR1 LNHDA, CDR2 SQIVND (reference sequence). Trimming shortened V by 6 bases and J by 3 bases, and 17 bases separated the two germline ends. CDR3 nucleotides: TGTGCCAGTAGGACCCCCACCGGGAGCTACACTGAAGCTTTCTTT. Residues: CASRTPTGSYTEAFF.

As DNA, the CDR3 is TGCGCCAGCGGCGGGGGCTCTGGAAACACCATATATTTT. Translated, it gives CASGGGSGNTIYF. The chain couples TRBV5-1 to TRBJ1-3, with D possibly matching TRBD1 (5 bases). The CDR3 sequence is 13 residues long. Germline values: CDR1 SGHRS, CDR2 YFSETQ. V lost 7 bases, J lost 0 bases, and 8 bases lay in between.

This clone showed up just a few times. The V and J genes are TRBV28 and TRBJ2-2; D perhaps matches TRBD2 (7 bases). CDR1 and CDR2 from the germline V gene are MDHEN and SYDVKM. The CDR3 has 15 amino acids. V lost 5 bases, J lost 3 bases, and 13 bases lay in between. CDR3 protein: CASSMGGQYTGELFF. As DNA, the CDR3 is TGTGCCAGCAGTATGGGGGGGCAGTACACCGGGGAGCTGTTTTTT.

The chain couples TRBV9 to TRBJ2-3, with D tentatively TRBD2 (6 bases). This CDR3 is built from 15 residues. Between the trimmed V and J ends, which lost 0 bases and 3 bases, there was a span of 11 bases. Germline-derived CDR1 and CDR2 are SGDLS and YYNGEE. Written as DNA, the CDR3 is TGTGCCAGCAGCGTAGAGGAGGGGTTGACAGATACGCAGTATTTT. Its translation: CASSVEEGLTDTQYF.

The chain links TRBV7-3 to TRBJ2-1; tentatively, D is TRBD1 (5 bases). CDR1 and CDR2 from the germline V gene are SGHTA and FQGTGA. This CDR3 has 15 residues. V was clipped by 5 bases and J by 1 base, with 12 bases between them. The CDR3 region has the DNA TGTGCCAGCAGCCGTGGGGCGCCGTCCTACAATGAGCAGTTCTTC. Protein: CASSRGAPSYNEQFF. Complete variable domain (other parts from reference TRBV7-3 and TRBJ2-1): GAGVSQTPSNKVTEKGKYVELRCDPISGHTALYWYRQSLGQGPEFLIYFQGTGAADDSGLPNDRFFAVRPEGSVSTLKIQRTERGDSAVYLCASSRGAPSYNEQFFGPGTRLTVL.

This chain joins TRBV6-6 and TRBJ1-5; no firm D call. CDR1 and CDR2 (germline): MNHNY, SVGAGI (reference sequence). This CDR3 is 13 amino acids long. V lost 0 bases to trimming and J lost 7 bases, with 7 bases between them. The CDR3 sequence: CASSYSGPQPQHF. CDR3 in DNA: TGTGCCAGCAGTTACTCTGGCCCCCAGCCCCAGCATTTT.

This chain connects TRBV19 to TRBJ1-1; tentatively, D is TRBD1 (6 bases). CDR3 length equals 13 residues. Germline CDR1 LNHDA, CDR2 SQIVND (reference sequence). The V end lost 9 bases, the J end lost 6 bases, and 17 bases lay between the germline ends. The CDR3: CASAPGVFSEAFF. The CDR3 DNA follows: TGTGCCAGCGCACCAGGGGTCTTCTCTGAAGCTTTCTTT.

In nucleotides, the CDR3 is TGTGCCAGCAGCCCTCTATTGGATGAAAAACTGTTTTTT. Encoded protein: CASSPLLDEKLFF. The rearrangement links TRBV12-3 or TRBV12-4 to TRBJ1-4, with no clear D. V was cut by 6 bases and J by 6 bases, with 11 bases left in between. The CDR3 runs 13 residues.

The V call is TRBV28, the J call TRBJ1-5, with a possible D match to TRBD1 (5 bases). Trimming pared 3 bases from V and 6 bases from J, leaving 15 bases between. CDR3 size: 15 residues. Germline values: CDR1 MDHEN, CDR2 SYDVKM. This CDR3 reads CASSFQMGQGQPQHF. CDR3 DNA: TGTGCCAGCAGTTTTCAAATGGGCCAGGGTCAGCCCCAGCATTTT.

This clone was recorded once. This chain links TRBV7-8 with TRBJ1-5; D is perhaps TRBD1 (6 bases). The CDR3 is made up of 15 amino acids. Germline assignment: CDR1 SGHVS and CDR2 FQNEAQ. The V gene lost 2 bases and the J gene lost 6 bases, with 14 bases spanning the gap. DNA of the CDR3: TGTGCCAGCAGCTTACACAGGGTGGTGAGTCAGCCCCAGCATTTT. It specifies CASSLHRVVSQPQHF.

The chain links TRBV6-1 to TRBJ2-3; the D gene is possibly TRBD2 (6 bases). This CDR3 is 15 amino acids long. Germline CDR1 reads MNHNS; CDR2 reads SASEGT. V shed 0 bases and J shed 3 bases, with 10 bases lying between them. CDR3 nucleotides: TGTGCCAGCAGTGAAGCGCCGGGAGAGACAGATACGCAGTATTTT. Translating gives CASSEAPGETDTQYF.

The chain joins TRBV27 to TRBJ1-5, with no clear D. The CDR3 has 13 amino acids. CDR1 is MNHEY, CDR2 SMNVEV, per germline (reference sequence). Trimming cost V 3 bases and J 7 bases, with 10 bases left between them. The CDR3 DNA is TGTGCCAGCAGTTTTAGGGAGCAGCAGCCCCAGCATTTT. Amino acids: CASSFREQQPQHF.

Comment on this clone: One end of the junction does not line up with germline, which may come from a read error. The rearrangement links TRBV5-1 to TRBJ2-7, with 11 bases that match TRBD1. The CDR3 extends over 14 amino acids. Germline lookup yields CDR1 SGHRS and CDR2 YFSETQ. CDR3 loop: CTSQTGTGGYEQYF. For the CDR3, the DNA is TGCACCAGCCAGACCGGGACAGGGGGGTACGAGCAGTACTTC.

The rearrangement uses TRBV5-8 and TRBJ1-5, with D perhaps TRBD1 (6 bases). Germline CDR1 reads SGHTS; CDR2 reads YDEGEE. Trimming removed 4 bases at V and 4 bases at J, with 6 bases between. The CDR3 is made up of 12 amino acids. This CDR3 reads CASSDRNQPQHF. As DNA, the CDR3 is TGTGCCAGCAGCGACAGGAATCAGCCCCAGCATTTT.

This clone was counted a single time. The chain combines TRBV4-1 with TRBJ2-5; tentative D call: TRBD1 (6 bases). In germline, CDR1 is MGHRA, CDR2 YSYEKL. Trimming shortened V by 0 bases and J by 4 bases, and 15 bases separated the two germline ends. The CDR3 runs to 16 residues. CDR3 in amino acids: CASSQDLGTRGETQYF. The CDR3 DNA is TGCGCCAGCAGCCAAGATTTGGGAACCAGGGGAGAGACCCAGTACTTC.

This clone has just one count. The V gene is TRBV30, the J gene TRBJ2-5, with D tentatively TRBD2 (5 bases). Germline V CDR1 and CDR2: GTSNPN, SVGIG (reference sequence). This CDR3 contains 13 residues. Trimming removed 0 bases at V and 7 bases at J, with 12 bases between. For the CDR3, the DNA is TGTGCCTGGAGTGTACGATCCGAGGGGACCCAGTACTTC. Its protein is CAWSVRSEGTQYF.